These 14 T cell receptor beta chains came from one sample sequenced in a study of shared clonotypes between healthy human individuals. Produced via immunoSEQ multiplex PCR; TCRdb's table is partial and in-frame only. The data hold roughly 2.1 million clones, with just over 90% observed a single time. The naive CD8 fraction comprised CD45RO-negative cells positively selected for CCR7 and excluded terminally differentiated effector memory CD45RA+ cells. What was sequenced was naive CD8+ T cells from PBMCs. The receptors originated from a man younger than 30 in good health. Some clones in this sample may be carry-over from other donors' samples.

The V and J genes are TRBV6-1 and TRBJ2-5; D unresolved. The CDR3 spans 13 residues. Germline CDR1 reads MNHNS; CDR2 reads SASEGT. Trimming took 8 bases from V and 1 from J, leaving 11 bases between them. DNA of the CDR3: TGTGCCAGCCACGGATGGGGCCAAGAGACCCAGTACTTC. Encoded protein: CASHGWGQETQYF.

The genes are TRBV9 and TRBJ2-7; D not resolved. The V end was cut by 4 bases, the J end by 1 base, with 12 bases between. This CDR3 is built from 14 residues. CDR1 and CDR2 (germline): SGDLS, YYNGEE. The CDR3, as DNA: TGTGCCAGCAGCTCCTTTGTAGGGTCCTACGAGCAGTACTTC. It translates to CASSSFVGSYEQYF.

The chain combines TRBV19 with TRBJ2-1, with D perhaps TRBD1 or TRBD2 (5 bases each). Per the germline V gene, CDR1 is LNHDA and CDR2 is SQIVND (reference sequence). V dropped 5 bases and J dropped 1 base, with 18 bases sitting between them. The CDR3 runs to 17 residues. Here the CDR3 DNA reads TGTGCCAGTAGTGTAACTTTCGGGACGGCATCCTACAATGAGCAGTTCTTC. Translation: CASSVTFGTASYNEQFF.

The chain links TRBV27 to TRBJ2-1; 14 nucleotides align to TRBD2. V lost 6 bases and J lost 10; bases outside the gene matches: 8. The CDR3 runs to 15 residues. Per the germline V gene, CDR1 is MNHEY and CDR2 is SMNVEV (reference sequence). The CDR3 DNA is TGTGCCAGCAGGATGGGGACTAGCGGGAGTGAGGAGCAGTTCTTC. This gives the protein CASRMGTSGSEEQFF.

The CDR3 region has the DNA TGTGCCAGCCGCAGCACCAGCTCCTACAATGAGCAGTTCTTC. Residues: CASRSTSSYNEQFF. The chain links TRBV10-3 to TRBJ2-1; no clear D. Deletions cut 10 bases from V and 0 bases from J, with 13 bases between. This CDR3 has 14 amino acids. The V gene's germline CDR1 is ENHRY and CDR2 SYGVKD.

Concerning this clone: One end of the junction fails to match germline, which may point to a read error. V and J are TRBV7-9 and TRBJ1-5; D is ambiguous. CDR1 and CDR2 from the germline V gene are SEHNR and FQNEAQ (reference sequence). The CDR3 covers 14 residues. CDR3 loop: CASSQDLSNQPQHF. DNA for the CDR3: TGCGCCAGCAGCCAAGACCTAAGCAATCAGCCCCAGCATTTT. Full variable domain (remainder filled in from reference TRBV7-9 and TRBJ1-5): DTGVSQNPRHKITKRGQNVTFRCDPISEHNRLYWYRQTLGQGPEFLTYFQNEAQLEKSRLLSDRFSAERPKGSFSTLEIQRTEQGDSAMYLCASSQDLSNQPQHFGDGTRLSIL.

V and J are TRBV9 and TRBJ2-7; D may be TRBD2 (6 bases). Germline V gives CDR1 SGDLS, CDR2 YYNGEE. The V end lost 2 bases, the J end lost 7 bases, and 16 bases lay between the germline ends. CDR3 length: 14 amino acids. The DNA for the CDR3 is TGTGCCAGCAGCGTGGGACTGGCTCCGGGGGAGCAGTACTTC. Translating gives CASSVGLAPGEQYF.

This sequence joins TRBV27 and TRBJ1-4; D might be TRBD1 (5 bases). The V gene's germline CDR1 is MNHEY and CDR2 SMNVEV (reference sequence). CDR3 length equals 17 residues. V was pared by 5 bases and J by 2 bases, with 18 bases between. The CDR3: CASSPIGETATNEKLFF. The CDR3 DNA reads as TGTGCCAGCAGTCCGATAGGGGAGACGGCGACTAATGAAAAACTGTTTTTT.

The gene calls are TRBV5-4 and TRBJ2-7, with 9 bases aligning to TRBD1. Germline V gives CDR1 SGHNT, CDR2 YYREEE (reference sequence). The V segment lost 5 bases and the J segment 5 bases; nucleotides outside the gene matches: 5. The CDR3 runs to 13 residues. CDR3 nucleotides: TGTGCCAGCAGTCCAAGGACAGGGGACGAGCAGTACTTC. Residues: CASSPRTGDEQYF.

This chain joins TRBV7-8 and TRBJ1-5; maybe TRBD1 (5 bases). The CDR3 is 15 residues long. CDR1 is SGHVS, CDR2 FQNEAQ, per germline. V lost 6 bases to trimming and J lost 4 bases, with 16 bases between them. CDR3 nucleotide sequence: TGTGCCAGCAGGGAGGGGCAGGGTTCAAATCAGCCCCAGCATTTT. This gives the protein CASREGQGSNQPQHF.

The chain employs TRBV11-2 and TRBJ2-7; the D call may be TRBD1 or TRBD2 (5 bases each). Trimming removed 5 bases at V and 2 bases at J, with 22 bases between. CDR1 and CDR2 from the germline V gene are SGHAT and FQNNGV. There are 17 residues in the CDR3. CDR3 protein: CASSRPNGGVVTYEQYF. In DNA form, the CDR3 reads TGTGCCAGCAGCCGACCGAATGGGGGAGTCGTCACCTACGAGCAGTACTTC.

This chain connects TRBV28 to TRBJ2-7; TRBD1 might be the D (5 bases). The V gene's germline CDR1 is MDHEN and CDR2 SYDVKM. The CDR3 runs to 14 residues. The V gene lost 3 bases and the J gene lost 5 bases, with 14 bases spanning the gap. This CDR3 reads CASSFKGFVDEQYF. The CDR3 DNA sequence: TGTGCCAGCAGTTTCAAGGGGTTTGTGGACGAGCAGTACTTC.

This rearrangement joins TRBV5-5 to TRBJ2-1; 10 nucleotides line up with TRBD2. V was clipped by 4 bases and J by 5 bases; unmatched bases: 12. The CDR3 has 17 amino acids. Germline V gene lookup returns CDR1 SGHKS and CDR2 YYEKEE (reference sequence). The CDR3 reads CASSGTGRTSGHNEQFF. The CDR3 region has the DNA TGTGCCAGCAGCGGCACGGGTCGGACTAGCGGTCACAATGAGCAGTTCTTC.

The chain has TRBV28 and TRBJ2-3, with TRBD1 identical over 10 bases. This CDR3 is 21 amino acids long. Per the germline V gene, CDR1 is MDHEN and CDR2 is SYDVKM. The trim removed 6 bases at V and 4 bases at J, leaving 25 bases unmatched. This chain's CDR3 is CASRTPGGTGDLLGIPDTQYF. The CDR3 nucleotides read TGTGCCAGCAGGACCCCCGGAGGGACAGGGGACCTACTGGGTATCCCAGATACGCAGTATTTT.